This TCR beta chain emerged from a study of blood T cell repertoires in COVID-19. The overall study: Sites across the United States, Italy and Spain contributed samples from acute and convalescent COVID-19. Sources were T cells, B-cell-depleted T cells, or PBMCs; the material itself was cDNA or gDNA.

Germline V lookup: CDR1 SNHLY, CDR2 FYNNEI. V lost 5 bases to trimming and J lost 5 bases; unmatched junction nucleotides: 3. The length of the CDR3 is 13 residues. In the original processing: Amplifying reference gene primers gave estimates of nucleated cell counts. Profiling relied on immunoSEQ multiplex PCR, and the TCRdb table lists in-frame clones only, not all of them. For V, J and clone size, that table is used; D and trimming come from the DNA. The data hold about 240,000 clones, with 85% to 90% observed a single time. This TCR came from a woman between 40 and 55 years old who had recovered from COVID-19. The sample was peripheral blood. This chain connects TRBV2 to TRBJ1-2; the match to TRBD1 covers 9 bases. The CDR3 protein is CASSLGQGYGYTF. DNA of the CDR3: TGTGCCAGCAGTCTGGGACAGGGTTATGGCTACACCTTC.